This T cell receptor beta chain was profiled in a study of T cells in Graves' hyperthyroidism and ophthalmopathy. Amplification of TCR beta CDR3 regions used RNA as the template. Researchers ran a first-round RT-PCR on the TCR CDR3 using the HTBI primer set. One entry per CDR3 protein results from TCRdb running MiXCR on the multiplex PCR reads. The sample records some 370,000 distinct CDR3 sequences, around 15% being singletons. The CDR3 sequence is 13 residues long. Germline CDR1 GTSNPN, CDR2 SVGIG (reference sequence). V gave up 0 bases and J gave up 6 bases, with 10 bases separating them. Study-wide points: Most clonotypes expanded in thyroid above 0.001 were likewise present in blood.

This clonotype was seen ten or more times. Its antigen is as yet unknown. Specimen: blood. The sequence came from a man aged 50 to 59 with Graves' ophthalmopathy. V and J are TRBV30 and TRBJ2-3; no definite D call. The CDR3 region has the DNA TGTGCCTGGAGTGTATCCCAATCGGATACGCAGTATTTT. This translates into CAWSVSQSDTQYF.